These 14 T cell receptor beta chains originate from one sample sequenced in a study of early T cells in non-severe SARS-CoV-2 infection. TCRdb itself ran the 5' RACE reads through MiXCR, one entry per CDR3 protein. The sample lists approximately 71,000 distinct CDR3 sequences, less than 15% occurring once. Sequenced: whole blood. These TCRs come from an adult who was a healthcare worker with PCR-confirmed SARS-CoV-2 infection or an uninfected control (not recorded which).

The chain links TRBV20-1 to TRBJ2-3, with D unclear. The germline V gene encodes CDR1 DFQATT and CDR2 SNEGSKA (reference sequence). V was clipped by 3 bases and J by 0 bases, with 10 bases between them. The CDR3 totals 14 residues. DNA for the CDR3: TGCAGTGCTAGTATGATTACTAGCACAGATACGCAGTATTTT. It is translated as CSASMITSTDTQYF.

The chain joins TRBV10-2 to TRBJ2-1; 11 nucleotides align to TRBD2. The CDR3 consists of 15 residues. The V segment lost 7 bases and the J segment 2 bases; nucleotides outside the gene matches: 4. Germline V lookup: CDR1 WSHSY, CDR2 SAAADI. The DNA of the CDR3 is TGCGCCAGCAAGACTAGCGGGGCCGCCTACAATGAGCAGTTCTTC. Its translation: CASKTSGAAYNEQFF.

This clonotype was seen only a few times. The CDR3 loop is CASSYKAGGTYEQYF. The DNA for the CDR3 is TGTGCCAGCAGTTACAAAGCGGGGGGTACCTACGAGCAGTACTTC. The chain uses TRBV6-6 and TRBJ2-7; 9 bases match TRBD2. J was trimmed by 2 bases and V by 2 bases; bases with no gene match: 4. Germline V gene sequence: CDR1 MNHNY, CDR2 SVGAGI (reference sequence). The CDR3 runs to 15 residues.

This clonotype has a handful of counts. The rearrangement links TRBV10-2 to TRBJ2-7; D is uncertain. The CDR3 is 12 amino acids. V was shortened by 10 bases and J by 3 bases, with 13 bases between the two germline ends. Germline V lookup: CDR1 WSHSY, CDR2 SAAADI. CDR3 loop: CATQTQYYEQYF. CDR3 bases: TGCGCCACACAGACTCAATACTACGAGCAGTACTTC.

This clonotype was seen a handful of times. This rearrangement joins TRBV28 to TRBJ2-5; 9 positions agree with TRBD2. CDR3 length: 13 residues. Germline loops: CDR1 MDHEN, CDR2 SYDVKM. V lost 5 bases and J lost 8; bases outside the gene matches: 6. As DNA, the CDR3 is TGTGCCAGCAGTCTAGCGGGGAAGAGAACCCAGTACTTC. Translating gives CASSLAGKRTQYF.

The rearrangement uses TRBV29-1 and TRBJ1-2; possibly TRBD1 for D (5 bases). V lost 7 bases and J lost 4, with 10 bases in between. Germline values: CDR1 SQVTM, CDR2 ANQGSEA. This CDR3 has 11 amino acids. The CDR3 protein is CSGGDGYGYTF. The CDR3 nucleotides read TGCAGCGGCGGGGACGGCTATGGCTACACCTTC. The full variable domain, in which reference TRBV29-1 and TRBJ1-2 provide the parts outside the CDR3, is SAVISQKPSRDICQRGTSLTIQCQVDSQVTMMFWYRQQPGQSLTLIATANQGSEATYESGFVIDKFPISRPNLTFSTLTVSNMSPEDSSIYLCSGGDGYGYTFGSGTRLTVV.

The V call is TRBV30, the J call TRBJ2-7; either TRBD1 or TRBD2 may supply D (6 bases each). Trimming cost V 8 bases and J 3 bases, with 14 bases left between them. This CDR3 spans 12 amino acids. CDR1 and CDR2 (germline): GTSNPN, SVGIG (reference sequence). CDR3 amino acids: CAGGRDNYEQYF. CDR3 nucleotides: TGTGCCGGGGGGCGGGACAACTACGAGCAGTACTTC.

This chain joins TRBV3-1 and TRBJ2-4, with a tentative D call TRBD1 (5 bases). V lost 8 bases, J lost 5 bases, and 19 bases lay in between. This CDR3 has 15 amino acids. Germline lookup yields CDR1 LGHDT and CDR2 YNNKEL (reference sequence). CDR3: CASAKPPTDENIQYF. CDR3 bases: TGTGCCAGCGCCAAGCCCCCGACAGATGAAAACATTCAGTACTTC.

The genes are TRBV6-1 and TRBJ2-7; D is undetermined. The germline V gene encodes CDR1 MNHNS and CDR2 SASEGT. Trimming stripped 5 bases from V and 7 bases from J, with 9 bases between. The length of the CDR3 is 11 residues. CDR3: CASSPFPEQYF. The CDR3 DNA is TGTGCCAGCAGTCCTTTTCCGGAGCAGTACTTC.

The V and J genes are TRBV20-1 and TRBJ1-6; weak D call: TRBD1 (6 bases). The CDR3 contains 13 residues. From germline, CDR1 is DFQATT and CDR2 SNEGSKA (reference sequence). Trimming cost V 6 bases and J 6 bases, with 12 bases left between them. The CDR3 spells CSARGGSNSPLHF. In nucleotides, the CDR3 is TGCAGTGCGAGGGGGGGATCTAATTCACCCCTCCACTTT.

A few counts support this clonotype. The CDR3 spells CASRERGQYHQPQHF. The CDR3 nucleotides are TGTGCCAGCAGGGAGCGGGGACAGTACCATCAGCCCCAGCATTTT. The chain employs TRBV2 and TRBJ1-5; 7 nucleotides match TRBD1. Trimming at V came to 6 bases and at J to 5 bases, leaving 10 bases not matched to a gene. This CDR3 has 15 amino acids. CDR1 SNHLY and CDR2 FYNNEI come from the germline V gene.

The DNA of the CDR3 is TGTGCCAGCAGCTCGGGTCCCAGCGGGGGTCACACCGGGGAGCTGTTTTTT. As protein: CASSSGPSGGHTGELFF. The chain is built from TRBV11-2 and TRBJ2-2; 8 bases fit TRBD2. Trimming took 4 bases from V and 3 from J; bases not matched to a gene: 10. Germline CDR1 reads SGHAT; CDR2 reads FQNNGV. The CDR3 is 17 residues long.

The rearrangement uses TRBV6-5 and TRBJ2-3; D might be TRBD2 (5 bases). CDR3 length equals 14 residues. V shed 6 bases and J shed 7 bases, with 17 bases lying between them. The germline gives CDR1 MNHEY, CDR2 SVGAGI. Here the CDR3 DNA reads TGTGCCAGCAGAGGTACCTTAGCGCGCAATACGCAGTATTTT. Its translation is CASRGTLARNTQYF.

This clonotype showed up just a few times. The rearrangement uses TRBV7-9 and TRBJ2-4; TRBD1 agrees at 7 bases. Trimming cost V 5 bases and J 5 bases; bases outside gene matches: 9. CDR3 length: 15 amino acids. Germline values: CDR1 SEHNR, CDR2 FQNEAQ (reference sequence). DNA for the CDR3: TGTGCCAGCAGCCTACAGGGGACGGAGGAAAACATTCAGTACTTC. Encoded protein: CASSLQGTEENIQYF. Full variable domain (outside the CDR3, taken from reference TRBV7-9 and TRBJ2-4): DTGVSQNPRHKITKRGQNVTFRCDPISEHNRLYWYRQTLGQGPEFLTYFQNEAQLEKSRLLSDRFSAERPKGSFSTLEIQRTEQGDSAMYLCASSLQGTEENIQYFGAGTRLSVL.